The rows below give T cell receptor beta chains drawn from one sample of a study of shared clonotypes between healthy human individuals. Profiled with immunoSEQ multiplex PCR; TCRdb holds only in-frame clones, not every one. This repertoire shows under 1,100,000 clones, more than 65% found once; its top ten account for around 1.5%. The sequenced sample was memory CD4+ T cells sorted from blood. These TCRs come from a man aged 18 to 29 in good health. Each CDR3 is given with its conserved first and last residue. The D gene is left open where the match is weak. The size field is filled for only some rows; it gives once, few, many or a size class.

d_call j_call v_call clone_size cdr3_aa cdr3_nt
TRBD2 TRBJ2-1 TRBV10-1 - CASRASGRNEQFF TGCGCCAGCAGGGCTAGCGGGCGAAATGAGCAGTTCTTC
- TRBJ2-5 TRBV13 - CASSLSGSGGTQYF TGTGCCAGCAGCTTATCAGGGTCTGGCGGGACCCAGTACTTC
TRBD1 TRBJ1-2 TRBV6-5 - CASSPSGTGTYGYTF TGTGCCAGCAGCCCCTCCGGGACAGGGACCTATGGCTACACCTTC
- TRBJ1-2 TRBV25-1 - CASSDLAWEGYTF TGTGCCAGCAGTGACTTGGCCTGGGAAGGCTACACCTTC
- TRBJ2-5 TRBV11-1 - CASGWRPQEPQYF TGTGCCAGCGGGTGGAGGCCCCAAGAGCCCCAGTACTTC
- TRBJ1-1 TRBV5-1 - CASSSERLNTEAFF TGCGCCAGCAGCTCGGAGAGGCTGAACACTGAAGCTTTCTTT
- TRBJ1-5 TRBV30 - CAWSVGGNSNQPQHF TGTGCCTGGAGTGTGGGGGGGAATAGCAATCAGCCCCAGCATTTT
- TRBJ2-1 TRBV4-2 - CASSQDQRQGRREVQFF TGTGCCAGCAGCCAAGATCAGCGTCAGGGAAGGAGGGAGGTGCAGTTCTTC
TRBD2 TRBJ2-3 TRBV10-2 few CASSELGLESDTQYF TGCGCCAGCAGTGAGCTTGGACTAGAATCAGATACGCAGTATTTT
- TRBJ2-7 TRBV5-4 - CASSLPGSLSYEQYF TGTGCCAGCAGCCTCCCTGGGTCTCTTTCCTACGAGCAGTACTTC
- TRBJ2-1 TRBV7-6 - CASSSNGRGASYNEQFF TGTGCCAGCAGCTCGAACGGCCGAGGGGCATCCTACAATGAGCAGTTCTTC
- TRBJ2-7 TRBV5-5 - CASSSINLRRLDSYEQYF TGTGCCAGCAGCTCGATCAATCTCAGACGGTTAGACTCCTACGAGCAGTACTTC
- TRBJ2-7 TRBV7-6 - CASSLEDYSYEQYF TGTGCCAGCAGCTTAGAGGACTACTCCTACGAGCAGTACTTC
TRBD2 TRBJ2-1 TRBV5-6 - CASSRGLAGYNEQFF TGTGCCAGCAGCCGGGGACTAGCGGGGTACAATGAGCAGTTCTTC
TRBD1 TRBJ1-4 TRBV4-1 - CASSPLTGGTEKLFF TGCGCCAGCAGCCCCCTGACAGGGGGCACTGAAAAACTGTTTTTT
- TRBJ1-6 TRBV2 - CASSEIGSNSPLHF TGTGCCAGCAGTGAGATAGGGAGTAATTCACCCCTCCACTTT
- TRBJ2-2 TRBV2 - CASSERGANTGELFF TGTGCCAGCAGTGAAAGAGGGGCGAACACCGGGGAGCTGTTTTTT
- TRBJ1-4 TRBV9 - CASSFGITNEKLFF TGTGCCAGCAGCTTCGGGATCACTAATGAAAAACTGTTTTTT